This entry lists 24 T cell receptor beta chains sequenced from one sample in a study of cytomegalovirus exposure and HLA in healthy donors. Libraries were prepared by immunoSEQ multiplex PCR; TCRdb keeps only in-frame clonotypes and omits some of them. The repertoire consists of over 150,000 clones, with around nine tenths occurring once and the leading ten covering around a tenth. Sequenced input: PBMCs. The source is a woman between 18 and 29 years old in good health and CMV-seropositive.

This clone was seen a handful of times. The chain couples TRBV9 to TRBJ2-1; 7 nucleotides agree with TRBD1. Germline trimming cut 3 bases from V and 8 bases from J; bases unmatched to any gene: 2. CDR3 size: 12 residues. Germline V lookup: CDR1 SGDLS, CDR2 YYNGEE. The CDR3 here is CASSATGDEQFF. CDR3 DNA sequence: TGTGCCAGCAGCGCCACAGGGGATGAGCAGTTCTTC.

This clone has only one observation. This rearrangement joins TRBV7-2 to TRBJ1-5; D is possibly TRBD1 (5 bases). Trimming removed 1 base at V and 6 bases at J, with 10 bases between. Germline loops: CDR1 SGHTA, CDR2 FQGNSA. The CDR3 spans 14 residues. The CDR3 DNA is TGTGCCAGCAGCTTAGATGGGGGGGGTCAGCCCCAGCATTTT. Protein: CASSLDGGGQPQHF.

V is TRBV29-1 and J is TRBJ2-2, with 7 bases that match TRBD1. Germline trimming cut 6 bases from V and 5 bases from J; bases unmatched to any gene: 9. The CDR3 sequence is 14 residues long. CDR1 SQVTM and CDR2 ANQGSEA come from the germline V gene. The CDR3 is CSVARQGRTGELFF. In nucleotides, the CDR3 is TGCAGCGTAGCTAGACAGGGTAGGACCGGGGAGCTGTTTTTT.

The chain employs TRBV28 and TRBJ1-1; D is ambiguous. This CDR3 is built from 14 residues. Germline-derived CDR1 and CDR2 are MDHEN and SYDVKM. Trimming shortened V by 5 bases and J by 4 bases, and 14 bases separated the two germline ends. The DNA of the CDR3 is TGTGCCAGCAGTACCGAGCGGGAGGGCACTGAAGCTTTCTTT. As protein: CASSTEREGTEAFF. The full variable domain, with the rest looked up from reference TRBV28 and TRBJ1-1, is DVKVTQSSRYLVKRTGEKVFLECVQDMDHENMFWYRQDPGLGLRLIYFSYDVKMKEKGDIPEGYSVSREKKERFSLILESASTNQTSMYLCASSTEREGTEAFFGQGTRLTVV.

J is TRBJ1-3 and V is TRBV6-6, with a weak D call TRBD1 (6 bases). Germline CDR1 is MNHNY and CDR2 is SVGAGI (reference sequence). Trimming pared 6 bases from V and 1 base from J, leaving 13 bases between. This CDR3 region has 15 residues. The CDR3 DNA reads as TGTGCCAGCAGCGCCTACAGGGAGTCTGGAAACACCATATATTTT. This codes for CASSAYRESGNTIYF.

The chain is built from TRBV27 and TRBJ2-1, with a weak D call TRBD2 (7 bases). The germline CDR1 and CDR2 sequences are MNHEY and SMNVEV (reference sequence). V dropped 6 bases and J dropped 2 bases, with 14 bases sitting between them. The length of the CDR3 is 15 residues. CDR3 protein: CASRTAGAAYNEQFF. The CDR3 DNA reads TGTGCCAGCAGAACGGCGGGGGCTGCCTACAATGAGCAGTTCTTC.

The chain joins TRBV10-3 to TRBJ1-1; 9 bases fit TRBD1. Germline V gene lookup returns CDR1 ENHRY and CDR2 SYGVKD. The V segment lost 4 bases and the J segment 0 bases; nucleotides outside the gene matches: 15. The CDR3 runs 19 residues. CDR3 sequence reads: CAISALGGQGGLMNTEAFF. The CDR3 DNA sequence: TGTGCCATCAGTGCCCTAGGGGGACAGGGAGGGTTGATGAACACTGAAGCTTTCTTT.

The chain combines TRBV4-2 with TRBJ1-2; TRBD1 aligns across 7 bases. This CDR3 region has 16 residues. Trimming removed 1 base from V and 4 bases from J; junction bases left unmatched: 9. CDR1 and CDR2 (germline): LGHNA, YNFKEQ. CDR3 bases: TGTGCCAGCAGCCAAGCTTACAGGGGCGGCGGCTATGGCTACACCTTC. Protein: CASSQAYRGGGYGYTF.

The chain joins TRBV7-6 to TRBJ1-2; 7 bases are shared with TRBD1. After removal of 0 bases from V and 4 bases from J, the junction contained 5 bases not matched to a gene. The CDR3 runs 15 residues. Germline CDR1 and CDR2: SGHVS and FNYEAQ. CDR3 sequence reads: CASSLASGQSYGYTF. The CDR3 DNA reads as TGTGCCAGCAGCTTAGCGTCGGGACAGAGCTATGGCTACACCTTC.

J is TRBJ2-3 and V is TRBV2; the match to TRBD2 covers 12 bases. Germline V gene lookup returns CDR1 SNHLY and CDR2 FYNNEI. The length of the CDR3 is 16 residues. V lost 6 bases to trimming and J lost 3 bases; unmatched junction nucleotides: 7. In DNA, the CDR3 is TGTGCCAGCAGAGAGACTAGCGGGAGAGTAACAGATACGCAGTATTTT. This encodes CASRETSGRVTDTQYF. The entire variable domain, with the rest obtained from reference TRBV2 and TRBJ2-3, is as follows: EPEVTQTPSHQVTQMGQEVILRCVPISNHLYFYWYRQILGQKVEFLVSFYNNEISEKSEIFDDQFSVERPDGSNFTLKIRSTKLEDSAMYFCASRETSGRVTDTQYFGPGTRLTVL.

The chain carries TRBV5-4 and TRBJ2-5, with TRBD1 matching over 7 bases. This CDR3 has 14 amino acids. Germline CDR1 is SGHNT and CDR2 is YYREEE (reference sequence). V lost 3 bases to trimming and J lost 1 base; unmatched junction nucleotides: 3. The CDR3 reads CASSSDRAQETQYF. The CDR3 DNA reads TGTGCCAGCAGCTCAGACAGGGCCCAAGAGACCCAGTACTTC.

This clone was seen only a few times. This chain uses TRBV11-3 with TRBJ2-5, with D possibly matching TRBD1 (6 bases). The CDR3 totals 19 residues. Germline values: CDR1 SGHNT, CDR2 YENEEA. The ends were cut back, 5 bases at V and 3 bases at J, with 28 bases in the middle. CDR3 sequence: CASSPRNRRAQGRKETQYF. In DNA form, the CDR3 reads TGTGCCAGCAGCCCTAGAAATAGAAGGGCGCAGGGGCGGAAAGAGACCCAGTACTTC.

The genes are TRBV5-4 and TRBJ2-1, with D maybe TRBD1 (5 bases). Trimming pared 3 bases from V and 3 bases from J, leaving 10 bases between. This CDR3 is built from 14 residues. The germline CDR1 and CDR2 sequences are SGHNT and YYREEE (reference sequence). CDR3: CASSSTTVYNEQFF. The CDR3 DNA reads TGTGCCAGCAGCTCCACGACAGTCTACAATGAGCAGTTCTTC. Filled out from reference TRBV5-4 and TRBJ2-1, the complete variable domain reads ETGVTQSPTHLIKTRGQQVTLRCSSQSGHNTVSWYQQALGQGPQFIFQYYREEENGRGNFPPRFSGLQFPNYSSELNVNALELDDSALYLCASSSTTVYNEQFFGPGTRLTVL.

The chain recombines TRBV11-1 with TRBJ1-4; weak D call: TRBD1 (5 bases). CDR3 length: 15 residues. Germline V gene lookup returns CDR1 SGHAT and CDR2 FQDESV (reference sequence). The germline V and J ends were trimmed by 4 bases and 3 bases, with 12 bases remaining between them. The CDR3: CASSSNRSPNEKLFF. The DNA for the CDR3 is TGTGCCAGCAGCTCTAACAGGTCACCTAATGAAAAACTGTTTTTT. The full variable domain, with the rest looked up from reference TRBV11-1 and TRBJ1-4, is EAEVAQSPRYKITEKSQAVAFWCDPISGHATLYWYRQILGQGPELLVQFQDESVVDDSQLPKDRFSAERLKGVDSTLKIQPAELGDSAMYLCASSSNRSPNEKLFFGSGTQLSVL.

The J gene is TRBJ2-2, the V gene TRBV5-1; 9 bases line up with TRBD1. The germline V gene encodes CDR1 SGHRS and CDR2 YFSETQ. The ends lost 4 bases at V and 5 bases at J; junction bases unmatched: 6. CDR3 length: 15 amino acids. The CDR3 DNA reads TGCGCCAGCAGCACCGGGACAGGGCTAACCGGGGAGCTGTTTTTT. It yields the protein CASSTGTGLTGELFF.

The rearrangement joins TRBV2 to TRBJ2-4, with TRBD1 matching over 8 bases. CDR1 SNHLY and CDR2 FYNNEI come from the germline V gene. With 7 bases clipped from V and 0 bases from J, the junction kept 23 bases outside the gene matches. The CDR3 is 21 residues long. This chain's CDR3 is CASKTSPGGRSGPIAKNIQYF. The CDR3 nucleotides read TGTGCCAGCAAGACTTCCCCAGGGGGCAGGAGCGGACCCATAGCCAAAAACATTCAGTACTTC. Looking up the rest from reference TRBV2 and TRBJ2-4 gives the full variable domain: EPEVTQTPSHQVTQMGQEVILRCVPISNHLYFYWYRQILGQKVEFLVSFYNNEISEKSEIFDDQFSVERPDGSNFTLKIRSTKLEDSAMYFCASKTSPGGRSGPIAKNIQYFGAGTRLSVL.

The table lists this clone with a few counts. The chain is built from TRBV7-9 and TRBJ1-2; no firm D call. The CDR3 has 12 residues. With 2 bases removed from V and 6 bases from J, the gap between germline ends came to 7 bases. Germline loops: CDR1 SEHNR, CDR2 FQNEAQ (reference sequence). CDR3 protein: CASSLYPDGYTF. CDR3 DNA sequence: TGTGCCAGCAGCTTATACCCGGATGGCTACACCTTC. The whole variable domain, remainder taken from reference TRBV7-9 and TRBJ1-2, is DTGVSQNPRHKITKRGQNVTFRCDPISEHNRLYWYRQTLGQGPEFLTYFQNEAQLEKSRLLSDRFSAERPKGSFSTLEIQRTEQGDSAMYLCASSLYPDGYTFGSGTRLTVV.

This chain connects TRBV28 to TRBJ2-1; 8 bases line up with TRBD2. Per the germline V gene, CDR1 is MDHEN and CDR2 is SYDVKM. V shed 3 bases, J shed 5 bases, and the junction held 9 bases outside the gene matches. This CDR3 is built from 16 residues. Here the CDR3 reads CASSLFGLAPNNEQFF. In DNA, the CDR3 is TGTGCCAGCAGTTTGTTCGGACTAGCACCGAACAATGAGCAGTTCTTC.

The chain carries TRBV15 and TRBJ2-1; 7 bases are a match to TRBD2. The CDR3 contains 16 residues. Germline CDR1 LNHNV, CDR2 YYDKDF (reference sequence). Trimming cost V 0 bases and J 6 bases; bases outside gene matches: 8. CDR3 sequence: CATSRDRAGSGNEQFF. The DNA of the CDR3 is TGTGCCACCAGCAGAGACAGAGCGGGATCCGGCAATGAGCAGTTCTTC.

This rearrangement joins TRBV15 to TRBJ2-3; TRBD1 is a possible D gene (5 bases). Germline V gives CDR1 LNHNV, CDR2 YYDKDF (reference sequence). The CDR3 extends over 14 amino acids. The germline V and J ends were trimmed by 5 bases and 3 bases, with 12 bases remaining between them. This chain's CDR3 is CATSGRVMTDTQYF. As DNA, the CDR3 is TGTGCCACCAGCGGCAGGGTGATGACAGATACGCAGTATTTT.

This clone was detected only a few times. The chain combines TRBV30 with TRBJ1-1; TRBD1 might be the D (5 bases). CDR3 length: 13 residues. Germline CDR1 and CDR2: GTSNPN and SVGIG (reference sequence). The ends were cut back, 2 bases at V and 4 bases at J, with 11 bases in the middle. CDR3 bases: TGTGCCTGGAGTCCCCAGGGTTTCACTGAAGCTTTCTTT. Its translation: CAWSPQGFTEAFF.

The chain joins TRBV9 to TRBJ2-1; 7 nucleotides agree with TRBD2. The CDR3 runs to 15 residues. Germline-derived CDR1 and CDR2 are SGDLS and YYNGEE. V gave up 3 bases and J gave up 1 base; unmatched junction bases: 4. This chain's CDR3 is CASSAILASYNEQFF. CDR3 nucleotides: TGTGCCAGCAGCGCGATACTAGCGTCCTACAATGAGCAGTTCTTC.

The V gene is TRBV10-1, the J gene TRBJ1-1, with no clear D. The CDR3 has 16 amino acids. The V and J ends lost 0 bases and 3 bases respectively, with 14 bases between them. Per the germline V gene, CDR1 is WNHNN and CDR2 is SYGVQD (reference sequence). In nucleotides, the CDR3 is TGCGCCAGCAGTGAGTCTCTTCCGAGAGGAGACACTGAAGCTTTCTTT. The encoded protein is CASSESLPRGDTEAFF.

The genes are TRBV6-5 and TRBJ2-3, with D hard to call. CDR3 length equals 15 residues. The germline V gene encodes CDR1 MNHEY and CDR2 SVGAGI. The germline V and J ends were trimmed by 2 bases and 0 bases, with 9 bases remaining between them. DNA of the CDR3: TGTGCCAGCAGTTACCTGCAGACTAGCACAGATACGCAGTATTTT. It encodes CASSYLQTSTDTQYF.